This T cell receptor (beta chain) was observed in a study of T cell responses to AZD1222 COVID-19 vaccine. Study at large: Whether given at about 4 or about 12 weeks, second doses were pooled.

Only in-frame clones appear in the TCRdb table, and some are missing; sequencing was by immunoSEQ multiplex PCR. The sample carries 95,000 to 130,000 clones, just over 85% recorded once. Study-wide points: Two AZD1222 doses significantly raised spike-specific TCR breadth and depth over controls. CD4 TCRs linked to vaccination spanned spike, dominating at 160-218 and 743-854.

The V end lost 5 bases, the J end lost 4 bases, and 21 bases lay between the germline ends. Germline V CDR1 and CDR2: MNHEY, SMNVEV (reference sequence). The CDR3 has 17 residues. Concerning this clone: Its antigen is unidentified.

The chain recombines TRBV27 with TRBJ2-1; maybe TRBD1 (7 bases). The TCR sequence derives from an adult in good health. The sequenced sample was peripheral blood, obtained on day 0 of AZD1222 vaccination. The CDR3 DNA follows: TGTGCCAGCAGTATCCTCCCTCCGCAGGGGGGATACAATGAGCAGTTCTTC. Amino acids: CASSILPPQGGYNEQFF.